The T cell receptor beta chain described here comes from a study of T cell repertoires in cytomegalovirus infection. Background on the study: As its CMV epitopes, the study selected recently identified HLA-C-restricted and well-studied HLA-B-restricted targets.

This CDR3 region has 14 residues. Germline lookup yields CDR1 WNHNN and CDR2 SYGVQD (reference sequence). Trimming cost V 6 bases and J 5 bases, with 14 bases left between them. A remark on this clonotype: What it binds is unknown.

Study-wide results and limits: Clonotypes of TCR beta that were HLA-C-restricted and CMV-specific dominated the ex vivo response.

From the reads, TCRdb called clonotypes with MiXCR, one entry per CDR3 protein. This table holds about 830,000 distinct CDR3 sequences, 30% to 35% found once. Sequenced here: cultured CD8+ T cells from PBMCs, sampled from culture after CMV antigen stimulation. This TCR derives from a human donor in good health (CMV status not recorded). Some clones in this sample may be carry-over from other donors' samples. The chain recombines TRBV10-1 with TRBJ2-1; D remains unclear. DNA for the CDR3: TGCGCCAGCAGCGCCGGGTCAGGCCACAATGAGCAGTTCTTC. Protein: CASSAGSGHNEQFF.